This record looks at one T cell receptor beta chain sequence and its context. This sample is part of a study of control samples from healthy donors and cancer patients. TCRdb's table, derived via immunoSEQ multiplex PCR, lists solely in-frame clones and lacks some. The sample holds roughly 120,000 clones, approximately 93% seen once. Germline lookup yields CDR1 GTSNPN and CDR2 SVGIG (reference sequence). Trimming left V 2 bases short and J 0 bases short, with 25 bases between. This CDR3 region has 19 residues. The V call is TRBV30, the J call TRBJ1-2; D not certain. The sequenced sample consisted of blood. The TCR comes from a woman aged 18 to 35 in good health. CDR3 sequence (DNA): TGTGCCTGGAGTCTACCTTATGTAGCCGCGACGGAGACTAACTATGGCTACACCTTC. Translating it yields CAWSLPYVAATETNYGYTF.